This T cell receptor (beta chain) was profiled in a study of T cell responses to AZD1222 COVID-19 vaccine. Study-wide results and caveats: Reports say nearly half of spike-specific TCRs go after unmutated variant regions. Dominant at 160-218 and 743-854, vaccine-associated CD4 TCRs also spanned spike. Vaccination with two AZD1222 doses was followed by a rise in Spike-specific TCR breadth and depth.

In regard to this clone: Its antigen is undetermined.

Method: immunoSEQ multiplex PCR; TCRdb's copy keeps in-frame clones and lacks some. In the table there are roughly 150,000 clones, about 88% of which are singletons. Trimming took 4 bases from V and 8 from J; bases not matched to a gene: 12. CDR1 SGHRS and CDR2 YFSETQ come from the germline V gene. The CDR3 sequence is 15 residues long. The clonotype originates from an adult who received the AZD1222 COVID-19 vaccine. The chain is built from TRBV5-1 and TRBJ2-1; 7 bases are a match to TRBD2. This specimen consisted of peripheral blood, obtained 28 days after the second AZD1222 dose. The CDR3 region has the DNA TGCGCCAGCAGCCGTTTGGGCGGGAGTATCGATGAGCAGTTCTTC. Amino acids: CASSRLGGSIDEQFF.